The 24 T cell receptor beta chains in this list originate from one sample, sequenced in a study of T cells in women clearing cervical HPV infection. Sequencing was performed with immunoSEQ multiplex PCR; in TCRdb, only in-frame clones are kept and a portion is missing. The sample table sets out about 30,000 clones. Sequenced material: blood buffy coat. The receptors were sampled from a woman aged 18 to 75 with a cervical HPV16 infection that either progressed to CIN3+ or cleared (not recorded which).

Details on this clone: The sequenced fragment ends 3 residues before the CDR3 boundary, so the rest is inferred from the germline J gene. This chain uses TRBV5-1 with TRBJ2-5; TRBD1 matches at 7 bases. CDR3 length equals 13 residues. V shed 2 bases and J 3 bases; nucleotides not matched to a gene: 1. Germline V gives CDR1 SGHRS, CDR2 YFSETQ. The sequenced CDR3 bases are TGCGCCAGCAGCTTAGGGACAGAAGAGACC. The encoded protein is CASSLGTEET. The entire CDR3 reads CASSLGTEETQYF.

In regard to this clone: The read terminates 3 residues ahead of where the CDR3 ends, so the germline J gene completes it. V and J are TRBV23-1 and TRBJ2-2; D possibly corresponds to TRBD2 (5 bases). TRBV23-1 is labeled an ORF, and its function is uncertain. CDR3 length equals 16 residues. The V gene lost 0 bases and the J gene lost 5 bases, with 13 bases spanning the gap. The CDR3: CASSQSPPGSTGELFF. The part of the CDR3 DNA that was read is TGCGCCAGCAGTCAATCCCCCCCGGGGTCAACCGGGGAG.

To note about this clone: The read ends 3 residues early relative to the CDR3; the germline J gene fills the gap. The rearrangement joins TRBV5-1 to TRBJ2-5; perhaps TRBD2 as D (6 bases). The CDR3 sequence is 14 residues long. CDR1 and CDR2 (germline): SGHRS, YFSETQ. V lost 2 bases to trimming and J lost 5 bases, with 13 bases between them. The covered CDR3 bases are TGCGCCAGCAGCTTTAGTCTAGCGACGGAGACC. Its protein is CASSFSLATET. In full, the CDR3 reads CASSFSLATETQYF.

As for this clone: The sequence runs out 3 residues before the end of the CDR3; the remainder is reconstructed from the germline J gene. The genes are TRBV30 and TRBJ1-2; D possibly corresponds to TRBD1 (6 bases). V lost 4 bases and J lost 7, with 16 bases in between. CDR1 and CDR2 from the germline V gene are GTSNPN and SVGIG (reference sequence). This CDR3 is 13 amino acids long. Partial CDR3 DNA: TGTGCCTGGAACTCAGGGGTCCTGAGTGGC. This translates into CAWNSGVLSG. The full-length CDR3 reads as CAWNSGVLSGYTF.

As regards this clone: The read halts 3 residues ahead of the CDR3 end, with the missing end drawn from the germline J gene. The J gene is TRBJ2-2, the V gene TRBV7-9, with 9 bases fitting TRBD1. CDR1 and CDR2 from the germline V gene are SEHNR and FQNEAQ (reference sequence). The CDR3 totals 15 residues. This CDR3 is CASSLGQGMEEKLFF. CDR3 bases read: TGTGCCAGCAGTCTCGGACAGGGGATGGAAGAAAAG. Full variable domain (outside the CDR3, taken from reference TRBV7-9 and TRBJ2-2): DTGVSQNPRHKITKRGQNVTFRCDPISEHNRLYWYRQTLGQGPEFLTYFQNEAQLEKSRLLSDRFSAERPKGSFSTLEIQRTEQGDSAMYLCASSLGQGMEEKLFFGEGSRLTVL.

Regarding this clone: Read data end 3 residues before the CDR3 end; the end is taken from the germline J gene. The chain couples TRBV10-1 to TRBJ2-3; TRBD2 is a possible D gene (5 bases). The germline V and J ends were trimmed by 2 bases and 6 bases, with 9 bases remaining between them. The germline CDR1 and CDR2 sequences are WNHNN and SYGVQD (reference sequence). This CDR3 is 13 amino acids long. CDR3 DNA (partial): TGCGCCAGCAGTGAGGGACTCGGGGATACG. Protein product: CASSEGLGDT. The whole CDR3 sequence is CASSEGLGDTQYF.

This CDR3 reads CASSLGDSGSPLHF. CDR3 DNA, as far as it was read: TGTGCCAGCAGCCTGGGGGACAGCGGGTCACCC. V and J are TRBV7-3 and TRBJ1-6; 7 bases are a match to TRBD1. The CDR3 is cut off 3 residues early in the read; its end comes from the germline J gene. Germline CDR1 SGHTA, CDR2 FQGTGA. V shed 5 bases, J shed 10 bases, and the junction held 8 bases outside the gene matches. This CDR3 comprises 14 residues.

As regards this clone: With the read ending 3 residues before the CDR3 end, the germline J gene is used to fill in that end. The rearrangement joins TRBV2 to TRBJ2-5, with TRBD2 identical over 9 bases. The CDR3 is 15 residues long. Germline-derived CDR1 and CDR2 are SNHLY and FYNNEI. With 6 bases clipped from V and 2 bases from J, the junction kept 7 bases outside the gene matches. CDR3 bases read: TGTGCCAGCAGCCCTCAGACTAGCGGACAAGAGACC. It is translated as CASSPQTSGQET. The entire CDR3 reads CASSPQTSGQETQYF.

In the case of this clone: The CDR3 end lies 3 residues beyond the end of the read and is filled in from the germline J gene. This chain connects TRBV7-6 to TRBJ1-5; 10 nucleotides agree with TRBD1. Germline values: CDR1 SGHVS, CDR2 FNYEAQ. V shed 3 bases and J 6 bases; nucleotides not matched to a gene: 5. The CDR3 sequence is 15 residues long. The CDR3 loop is CASSLMGTGVQPQHF. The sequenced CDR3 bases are TGTGCCAGCAGCTTGATGGGGACAGGGGTTCAGCCC.

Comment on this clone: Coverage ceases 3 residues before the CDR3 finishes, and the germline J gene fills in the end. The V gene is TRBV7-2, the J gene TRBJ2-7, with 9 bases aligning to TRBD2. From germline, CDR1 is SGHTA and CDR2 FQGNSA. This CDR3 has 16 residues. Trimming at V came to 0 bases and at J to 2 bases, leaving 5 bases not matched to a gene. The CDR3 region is CASSLALSGGAYEQYF. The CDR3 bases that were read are TGTGCCAGCAGCTTAGCGCTTAGCGGGGGTGCCTACGAG. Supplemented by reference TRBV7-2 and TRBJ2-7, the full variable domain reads GAGVSQSPSNKVTEKGKDVELRCDPISGHTALYWYRQSLGQGLEFLIYFQGNSAPDKSGLPSDRFSAERTGGSVSTLTIQRTQQEDSAVYLCASSLALSGGAYEQYFGPGTRLTVT.

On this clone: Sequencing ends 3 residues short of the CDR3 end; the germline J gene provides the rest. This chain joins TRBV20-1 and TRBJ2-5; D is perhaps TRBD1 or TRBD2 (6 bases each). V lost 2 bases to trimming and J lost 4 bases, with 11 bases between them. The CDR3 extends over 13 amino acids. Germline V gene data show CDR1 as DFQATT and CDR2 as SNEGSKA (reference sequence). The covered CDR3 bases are TGCAGTGCTAGAAAACAGGGAGGAGAGACC. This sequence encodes CSARKQGGET. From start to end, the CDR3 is CSARKQGGETQYF.

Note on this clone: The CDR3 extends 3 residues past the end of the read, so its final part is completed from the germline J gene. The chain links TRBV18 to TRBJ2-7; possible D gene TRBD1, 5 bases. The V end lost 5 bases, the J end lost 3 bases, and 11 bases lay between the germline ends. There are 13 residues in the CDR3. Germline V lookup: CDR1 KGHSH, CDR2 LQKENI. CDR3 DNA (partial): TGTGCCAGCTCAGCTAGGGGCCACTACGAG. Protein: CASSARGHYE. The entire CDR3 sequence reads CASSARGHYEQYF.

CDR3 loop: CASSLGTSGGPNTGELFF. The part of the CDR3 DNA that was read is TGTGCCAGCAGCTTAGGGACTAGCGGGGGCCCGAACACCGGGGAG. The rearrangement links TRBV7-6 to TRBJ2-2; 13 nucleotides match TRBD2. From the germline J gene comes the end of the CDR3, since the read stops 3 residues before it. The CDR3 totals 18 residues. Germline V gene lookup returns CDR1 SGHVS and CDR2 FNYEAQ. The ends lost 1 base at V and 0 bases at J; junction bases unmatched: 2.

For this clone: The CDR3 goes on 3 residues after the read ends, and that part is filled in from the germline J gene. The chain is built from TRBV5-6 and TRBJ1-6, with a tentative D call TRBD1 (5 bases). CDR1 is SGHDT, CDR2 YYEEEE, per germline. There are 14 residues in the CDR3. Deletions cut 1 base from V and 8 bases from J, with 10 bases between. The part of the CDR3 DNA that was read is TGTGCCAGCAGCTTGTGGGGGGATCATTCACCC. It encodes CASSLWGDHSP. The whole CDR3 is CASSLWGDHSPLHF. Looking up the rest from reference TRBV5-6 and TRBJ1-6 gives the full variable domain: DAGVTQSPTHLIKTRGQQVTLRCSPKSGHDTVSWYQQALGQGPQFIFQYYEEEERQRGNFPDRFSGHQFPNYSSELNVNALLLGDSALYLCASSLWGDHSPLHFGNGTRLTVT.

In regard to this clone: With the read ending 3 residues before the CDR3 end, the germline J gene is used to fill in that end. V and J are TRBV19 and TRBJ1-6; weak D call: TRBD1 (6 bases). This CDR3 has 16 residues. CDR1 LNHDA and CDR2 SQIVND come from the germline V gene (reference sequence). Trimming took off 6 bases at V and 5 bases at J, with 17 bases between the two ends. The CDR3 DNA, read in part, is TGTGCCAGTAGCCAAATCAGGGGCGCTAATAATTCACCC. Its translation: CASSQIRGANNSP. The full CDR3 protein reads CASSQIRGANNSPLHF.

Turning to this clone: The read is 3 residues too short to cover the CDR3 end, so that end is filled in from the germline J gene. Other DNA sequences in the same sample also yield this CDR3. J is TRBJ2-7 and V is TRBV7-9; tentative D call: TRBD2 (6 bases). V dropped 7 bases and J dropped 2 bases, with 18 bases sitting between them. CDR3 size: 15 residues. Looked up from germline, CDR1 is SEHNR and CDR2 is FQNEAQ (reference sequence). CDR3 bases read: TGTGCCAGCACCCCCACGGGTGGAGGGGCCTACGAG. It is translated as CASTPTGGGAYE. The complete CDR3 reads CASTPTGGGAYEQYF. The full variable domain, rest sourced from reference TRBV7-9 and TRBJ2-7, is DTGVSQNPRHKITKRGQNVTFRCDPISEHNRLYWYRQTLGQGPEFLTYFQNEAQLEKSRLLSDRFSAERPKGSFSTLEIQRTEQGDSAMYLCASTPTGGGAYEQYFGPGTRLTVT.

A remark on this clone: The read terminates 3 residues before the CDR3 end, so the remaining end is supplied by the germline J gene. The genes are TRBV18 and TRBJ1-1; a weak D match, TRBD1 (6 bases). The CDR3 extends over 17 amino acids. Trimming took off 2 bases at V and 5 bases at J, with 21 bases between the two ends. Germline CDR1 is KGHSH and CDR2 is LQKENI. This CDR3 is CASSPNRVLSARTEAFF. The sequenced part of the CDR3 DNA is TGTGCCAGCTCACCAAACAGGGTTCTCTCGGCCAGGACTGAA.

CDR3 residues: CASSLELAANEQFF. CDR3 DNA (partial): TGTGCCAGCAGCTTAGAGCTAGCGGCCAATGAG. This chain joins TRBV7-2 and TRBJ2-1; 7 bases fit TRBD2. The sequenced fragment ends 3 residues before the CDR3 boundary, so the rest is inferred from the germline J gene. There are 14 residues in the CDR3. V lost 1 base and J lost 6; bases outside the gene matches: 3. Germline CDR1 SGHTA, CDR2 FQGNSA.

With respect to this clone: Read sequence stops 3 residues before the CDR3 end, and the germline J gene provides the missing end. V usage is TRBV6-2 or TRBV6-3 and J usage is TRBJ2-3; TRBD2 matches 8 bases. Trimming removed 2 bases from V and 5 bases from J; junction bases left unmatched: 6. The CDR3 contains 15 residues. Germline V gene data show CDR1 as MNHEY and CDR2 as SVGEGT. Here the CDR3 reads CASSYLAGPGDTQYF. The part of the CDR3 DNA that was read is TGTGCCAGCAGTTACCTAGCGGGCCCGGGAGATACG.

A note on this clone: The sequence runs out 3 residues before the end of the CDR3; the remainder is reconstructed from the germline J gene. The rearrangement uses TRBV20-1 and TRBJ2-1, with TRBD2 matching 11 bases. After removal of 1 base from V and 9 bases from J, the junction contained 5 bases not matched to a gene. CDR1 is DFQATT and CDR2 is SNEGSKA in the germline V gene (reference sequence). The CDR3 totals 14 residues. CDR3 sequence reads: CSARVGLAGGEQFF. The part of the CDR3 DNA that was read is TGCAGTGCTAGAGTAGGGCTAGCGGGAGGTGAG.

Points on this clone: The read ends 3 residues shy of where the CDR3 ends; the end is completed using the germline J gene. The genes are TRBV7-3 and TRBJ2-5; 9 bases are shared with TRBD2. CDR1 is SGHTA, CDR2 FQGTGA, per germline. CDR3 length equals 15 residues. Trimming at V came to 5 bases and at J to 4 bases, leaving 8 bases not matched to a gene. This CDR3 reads CASSRQAGGGETQYF. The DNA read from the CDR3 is TGTGCCAGCAGCCGTCAAGCGGGAGGTGGAGAGACC.

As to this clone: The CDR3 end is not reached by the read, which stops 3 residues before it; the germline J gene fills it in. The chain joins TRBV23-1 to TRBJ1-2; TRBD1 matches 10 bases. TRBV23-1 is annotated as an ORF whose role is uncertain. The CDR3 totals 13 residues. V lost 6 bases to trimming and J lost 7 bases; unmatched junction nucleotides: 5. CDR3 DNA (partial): TGCGCCAGCAGCGACAGGGGGCAGGGTGGC. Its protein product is CASSDRGQGG. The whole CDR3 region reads CASSDRGQGGYTF.

The CDR3 reads CASSLALGAQETQYF. The sequenced part of the CDR3 DNA is TGTGCCAGCAGCTTAGCTTTAGGGGCTCAAGAGACG. The chain recombines TRBV7-6 with TRBJ2-3; possibly TRBD1 for D (5 bases). The CDR3 end is not reached by the read, which stops 3 residues before it; the germline J gene fills it in. In germline, CDR1 is SGHVS, CDR2 FNYEAQ. The CDR3 runs to 15 residues.

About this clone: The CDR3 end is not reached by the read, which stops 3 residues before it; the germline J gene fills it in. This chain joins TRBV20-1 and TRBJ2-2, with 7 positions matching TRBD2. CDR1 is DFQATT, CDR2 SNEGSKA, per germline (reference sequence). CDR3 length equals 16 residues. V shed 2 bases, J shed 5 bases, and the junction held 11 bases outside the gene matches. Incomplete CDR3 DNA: TGCAGTGCTAGAAAAGTAGGAAATAGCGGGACCGGGGAG. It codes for CSARKVGNSGTGE. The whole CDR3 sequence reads CSARKVGNSGTGELFF.